The present TCR beta chain was sequenced within a study of OX40 agonist ivuxolimab in advanced cancers. Overall study context: Patients in dose escalation had liver, melanoma, kidney or head and neck cancers. Findings and limits, study-wide: CD8+ T cells (on average) carried more expanded clones than CD4+ T cells. Clonal expansion was seen in CD4+ and CD8+ blood T cells by week 6 at 0.1 to 3.0 mg/kg.

TCRdb's copy holds only in-frame clones and misses some; the assay was immunoSEQ multiplex PCR. The repertoire has about 77,000 clones, around 85% of them found once; the top ten carry 0.75%. As regards this clone: The antigen remains undetermined.

Trimming shortened V by 1 base and J by 5 bases, and 8 bases separated the two germline ends. This CDR3 is built from 13 residues. The germline CDR1 and CDR2 sequences are SGHTA and FQGNSA. The specimen comprised CD4+ or CD8+ T cells sorted from blood, sampled in a trial of the OX40 agonist ivuxolimab. The rearrangement uses TRBV7-2 and TRBJ1-1; D call uncertain. This TCR came from an adult with an advanced solid tumor such as melanoma, head and neck, liver or kidney cancer. The CDR3 loop reads CASSLDSVTEAFF. CDR3 DNA: TGTGCCAGCAGCTTAGACAGCGTAACTGAAGCTTTCTTT.